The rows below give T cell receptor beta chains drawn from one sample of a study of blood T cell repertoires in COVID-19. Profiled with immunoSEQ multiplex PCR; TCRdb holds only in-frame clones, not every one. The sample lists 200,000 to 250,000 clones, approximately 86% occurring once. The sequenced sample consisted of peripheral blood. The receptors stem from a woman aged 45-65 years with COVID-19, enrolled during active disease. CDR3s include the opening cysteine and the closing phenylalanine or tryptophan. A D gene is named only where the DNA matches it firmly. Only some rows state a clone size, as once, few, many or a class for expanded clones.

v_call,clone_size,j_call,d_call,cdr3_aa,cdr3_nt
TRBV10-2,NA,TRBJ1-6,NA,CATSEGNSPLHF,TGCGCCACATCCGAGGGTAATTCACCCCTCCACTTT
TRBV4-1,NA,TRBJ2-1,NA,CASSPTSNNEQFF,TGCGCCAGCAGCCCTACTAGCAACAATGAGCAGTTCTTC
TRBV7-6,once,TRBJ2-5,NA,CASSLVTEETQYF,TGTGCCAGCAGCTTAGTTACGGAAGAGACCCAGTACTTC
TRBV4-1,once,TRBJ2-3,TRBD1,CASSFGQGHPDTQYF,TGCGCCAGCAGTTTCGGACAGGGCCACCCAGATACGCAGTATTTT
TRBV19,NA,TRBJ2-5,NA,CASSIPLETQYF,TGTGCCAGTAGTATTCCTTTGGAGACCCAGTACTTC
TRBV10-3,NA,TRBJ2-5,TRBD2,CATHVGGGQETQYF,TGTGCCACCCACGTCGGGGGGGGGCAAGAGACCCAGTACTTC
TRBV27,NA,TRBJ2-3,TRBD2,CASSWAGGTDTQYF,TGTGCCAGCAGTTGGGCGGGGGGGACAGATACGCAGTATTTT
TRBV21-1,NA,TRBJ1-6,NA,CASSKFLNNSPLHF,TGTGCCAGCAGCAAATTCCTTAATAATTCACCCCTCCACTTT
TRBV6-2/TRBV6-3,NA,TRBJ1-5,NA,CASSYSADSNQPQHF,TGTGCCAGCAGTTACTCGGCAGATAGCAATCAGCCCCAGCATTTT
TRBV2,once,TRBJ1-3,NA,CASSVWAAGNTIYF,TGTGCCAGCAGTGTCTGGGCCGCTGGAAACACCATATATTTT
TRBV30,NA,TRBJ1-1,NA,CAWSLGRTEAFF,TGTGCCTGGAGTCTGGGGAGGACTGAAGCTTTCTTT
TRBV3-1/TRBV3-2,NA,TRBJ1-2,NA,CASSQVQGANYGYTF,TGTGCCAGCAGCCAAGTACAGGGAGCTAACTATGGCTACACCTTC
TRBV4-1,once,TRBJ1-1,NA,CASSPGGWRGVMNTEAFF,TGCGCCAGCAGCCCTGGCGGGTGGAGGGGCGTCATGAACACTGAAGCTTTCTTT
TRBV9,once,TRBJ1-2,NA,CASSVEPGQNYGYTF,TGTGCCAGCAGCGTAGAACCCGGACAGAACTATGGCTACACCTTC
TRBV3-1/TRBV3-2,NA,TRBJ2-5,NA,CASSVDRETQYF,TGTGCCAGCAGCGTTGACAGAGAGACCCAGTACTTC
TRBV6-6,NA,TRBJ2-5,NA,CASSYWSSQGQETQYF,TGTGCCAGCAGTTATTGGAGTTCGCAGGGTCAAGAGACCCAGTACTTC
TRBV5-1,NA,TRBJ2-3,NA,CASSPSPTSADTQYF,TGCGCCAGCAGCCCCTCCCCGACTAGTGCAGATACGCAGTATTTT
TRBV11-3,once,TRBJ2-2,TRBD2,CASSPAGGAGGELFF,TGTGCCAGCAGTCCGGCCGGGGGGGCCGGTGGGGAGCTGTTTTTT
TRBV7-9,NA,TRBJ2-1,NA,CASSSNFNEQFF,TGTGCCAGCAGCTCCAATTTCAATGAGCAGTTCTTC
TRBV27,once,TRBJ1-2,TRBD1,CASSSNQGATPYGYTF,TGTGCCAGCAGTTCCAATCAGGGGGCGACTCCTTATGGCTACACCTTC
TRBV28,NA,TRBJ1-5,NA,CASTTYREIHQPQHF,TGTGCCAGCACCACCTACAGGGAGATCCATCAGCCCCAGCATTTT
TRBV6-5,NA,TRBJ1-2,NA,CASSQGGGYTF,TGTGCCAGCAGCCAGGGAGGCGGCTACACCTTC
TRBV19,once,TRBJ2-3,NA,CASSMTASTDTQYF,TGTGCCAGTAGTATGACTGCTTCCACAGATACGCAGTATTTT
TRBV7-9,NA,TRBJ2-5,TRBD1,CASSLILGQGETQYF,TGTGCCAGCAGCTTGATTTTAGGACAGGGAGAGACCCAGTACTTC
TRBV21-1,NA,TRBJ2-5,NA,CASSKELGGSRETQYF,TGTGCCAGCAGCAAAGAGTTGGGGGGATCCCGTGAGACCCAGTACTTC
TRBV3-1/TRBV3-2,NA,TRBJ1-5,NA,CASSPRTGKGQPQHF,TGTGCCAGCAGCCCCAGAACAGGGAAAGGTCAGCCCCAGCATTTT
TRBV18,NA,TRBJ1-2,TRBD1,CASSPRGAINGYTF,TGTGCCAGCTCACCCAGGGGGGCGATCAATGGCTACACCTTC
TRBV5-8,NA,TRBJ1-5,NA,CASSLGRARGQPQHF,TGTGCCAGCAGCTTGGGAAGGGCACGGGGTCAGCCCCAGCATTTT
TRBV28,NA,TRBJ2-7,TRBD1,CASSFSWDRSSYEQYF,TGTGCCAGCAGTTTCAGCTGGGACAGGAGCTCCTACGAGCAGTACTTC
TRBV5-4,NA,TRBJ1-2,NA,CASSSGGGPAYGYTF,TGTGCCAGCAGCTCGGGGGGGGGCCCAGCTTATGGCTACACCTTC
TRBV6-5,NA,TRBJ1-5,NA,CASRSGEVFNQPQHF,TGTGCCAGCAGATCGGGGGAGGTATTCAATCAGCCCCAGCATTTT
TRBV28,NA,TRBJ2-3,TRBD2,CASSLDSGGATDTQYF,TGTGCCAGCAGTTTGGATAGCGGGGGGGCCACAGATACGCAGTATTTT
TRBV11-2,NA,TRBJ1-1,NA,CASRTGVTEVNTEAFF,TGTGCCAGCAGGACAGGCGTGACAGAAGTGAACACTGAAGCTTTCTTT
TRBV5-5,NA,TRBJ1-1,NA,CASSLQDGPNTEAFF,TGTGCCAGCAGCCTACAGGACGGGCCGAACACTGAAGCTTTCTTT
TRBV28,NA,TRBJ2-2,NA,CASRPNRAFAGELFF,TGTGCCAGCCGACCAAACAGGGCTTTCGCCGGGGAGCTGTTTTTT
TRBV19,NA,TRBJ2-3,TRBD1,CASSIGQGETDTQYF,TGTGCCAGTAGTATCGGGCAGGGGGAAACAGATACGCAGTATTTT
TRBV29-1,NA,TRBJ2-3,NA,CSVEDKGATDTQYF,TGCAGCGTTGAGGACAAGGGTGCGACAGATACGCAGTATTTT
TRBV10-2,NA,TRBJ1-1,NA,CASSEETPRGTEAFF,TGCGCCAGCAGTGAGGAGACCCCACGGGGCACTGAAGCTTTCTTT
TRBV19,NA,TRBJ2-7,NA,CASSTQGTYEQYF,TGTGCCAGTAGTACTCAGGGAACCTACGAGCAGTACTTC
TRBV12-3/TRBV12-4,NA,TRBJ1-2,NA,CASKTLTAYGYTF,TGTGCCAGCAAAACCCTGACAGCCTATGGCTACACCTTC
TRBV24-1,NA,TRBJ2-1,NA,CATSSVRDYEQFF,TGTGCCACCAGTAGCGTCAGGGACTATGAGCAGTTCTTC
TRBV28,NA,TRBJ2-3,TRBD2,CASSLSSGGTDTQYF,TGTGCCAGCAGTTTATCTAGCGGGGGCACAGATACGCAGTATTTT
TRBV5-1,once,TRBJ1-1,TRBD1,CASSSQTGGSEAFF,TGCGCCAGCAGCTCCCAGACAGGGGGTTCTGAAGCTTTCTTT
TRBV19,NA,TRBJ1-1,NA,CASSHSSNTEAFF,TGTGCCAGTAGTCACTCTTCGAACACTGAAGCTTTCTTT
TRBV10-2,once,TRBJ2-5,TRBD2,CASSALGGETQYF,TGCGCCAGCAGTGCTCTGGGGGGGGAGACCCAGTACTTC
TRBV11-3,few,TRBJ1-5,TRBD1,CASSPGTGGGYQPQHF,TGTGCCAGCAGCCCCGGGACAGGGGGCGGGTATCAGCCCCAGCATTTT